This T cell receptor beta chain was obtained from a study of beta chain features in type 1 diabetes (dated by TCRdb to 2016 to 2019). Context from the whole study: Mean age, gender distribution, total cell number and subset yield were not different between patients and healthy donors. A total of roughly 98,000,000 sorted cells were examined across all samples, and RNA yield correlated strongly with the number of cells per subset. The study compared the TCRB repertoires of sorted circulating CD4+ T cell subsets in recently diagnosed type 1 diabetes patients with those in matched healthy donors. Regulatory and stem cell-like memory subsets were obtained from only 8 patients and roughly eight healthy donors, while naive and central memory subsets were obtained from all 30 or so donors.

Summary of the overall study and its limitations: The naive, central memory and regulatory TCRB repertoires appeared to resemble one another more closely among patients than among healthy donors. Shorter templates might have been favored by PCR, but patient and control samples were amplified and corrected together, so both groups would have been affected equally by any skew. HLA sub-analyses involved small numbers of individuals, so any influence of HLA type on TCRB rearrangement remained unresolved. At VDJ recombination sites, patients with type 1 diabetes made fewer insertions and deleted more nucleotides, a pattern implying thymic rearrangement abnormalities. In all four CD4+ subsets, TCRB CDR3 length was moderately but significantly shorter in type 1 diabetes patients. Because cDNA was sequenced instead of genomic DNA, activated cells with high expression could be over-represented, although the groups did not differ in activation or CD3 levels.

From each donor, a single peripheral blood sample of roughly 0.11 L on average was drawn into heparinised tubes. Using a panel that included CD45RO, CCR7, CD25, CD127, CD95 and CD27, naive, central memory, regulatory and stem cell-like memory CD4+ T cells were sorted on a BD FACSAria II. Purity was above 95% for every sorted population. PBMCs were separated immediately by Lymphoprep density gradient centrifugation and were stained directly, without being cultured. So that batch effects would be minimized, each experiment stained and sorted samples in pairs, pairing one healthy donor with one patient. All of the isolated RNA was reverse transcribed with the High Capacity cDNA Reverse Transcription Kit, so expressed TCRB transcripts were sequenced. Deep immunoSEQ sequencing was performed on naive, central memory and regulatory T cell samples, with an average of roughly 3.6 million total reads per sample. Sorted cells were lysed in RLT buffer, and RNA was extracted using DNase-treated RNeasy Micro or Mini kits according to cell number. Each cell subset was processed separately to prevent cross-contamination, with patient and healthy donor samples processed together. The immunoSEQ multiplex PCR was used to amplify TCRB sequences from cDNA, generating 87-bp fragments that spanned the CDR3 region. Sequencing of the amplicons was performed on the Illumina HiSeq platform. As for how the authors treated the data: Synthetic template baselines were used to correct PCR bias computationally, reads within Hamming distance 2 were collapsed together, and singletons that could not be merged were discarded. Reads were aligned against IMGT to assign V, D and J genes, CDR3 length and insertions or deletions at six rearrangement sites. Within each subset, clonotype counts were normalized to sorted cell number, after which true diversity and Gini coefficients were computed with the tcR R package. The overlap coefficient, calculated on TCRB nucleotide sequences, was used to quantify repertoire sharing. Out-of-frame TCRB sequences from naive cells were analyzed to stand in for the pre-selection repertoire. The table comes from immuneACCESS by way of TCRdb, which keeps in-frame sequences with V and J called. Part of the clones is missing from these tables; in studies checked, under half for an unresolved V gene and the rest for unknown reasons. V, J and clone size were drawn from that table, and D and trimming were deduced from the DNA. In this sample the table shows 310,000 or so clones, approximately 9.9% of which occur a single time. The ten top clones hold roughly 0.014% of the sample.

Remarks on this clone: It has no known antigen specificity. Per-base qualities were not stored, and no clone one base away is much larger.

Specimen: naive CD4+ T cells from blood. Interpreted using the paper, the cell subset or site label stands for: true naive CD4+ T cells. The sequence came from a woman aged 30 to 39 in good health.

At the DNA level, the sequence is TGTGCCAGCAGGATTCTAGCGGGAGGGCCTAATGAGCAGTTCTTC. The encoded protein is CASRILAGGPNEQFF. The V gene is TRBV2 and the J gene is TRBJ2-1, with 12 bases matching TRBD2. The germline V gene sets CDR1 to SNHLY and CDR2 to FYNNEI. The CDR3 measures 15 amino acids from cysteine to phenylalanine. The DNA shown is the 45-base CDR3, in frame from base 1. Germline trimming: 6 bases from V, 7 bases from J; junction bases outside gene matches: 7.